A single sample is the source of the 25 T cell receptor beta chains below, sequenced in a study of blood T cell repertoires in COVID-19. Sequenced by immunoSEQ multiplex PCR; TCRdb stores in-frame clones only, minus some. The sample lists about 39,000 clones; 65% to 90% were seen once. Sequenced: peripheral blood. These receptors all come from a human donor in a cohort sampled during active COVID-19.

The chain joins TRBV15 to TRBJ2-5; no reliable D call. Germline V lookup: CDR1 LNHNV, CDR2 YYDKDF (reference sequence). V lost 0 bases and J lost 0, with 11 bases in between. This CDR3 comprises 16 residues. CDR3 region: CATSREAPGYQETQYF. For the CDR3, the DNA is TGTGCCACCAGCAGAGAGGCACCCGGGTACCAAGAGACCCAGTACTTC.

V is TRBV6-6 and J is TRBJ1-1; D call uncertain. CDR3 size: 13 residues. Trimming shortened V by 0 bases and J by 4 bases, and 6 bases separated the two germline ends. The germline V gene has CDR1 MNHNY and CDR2 SVGAGI (reference sequence). The CDR3 bases are TGTGCCAGCAGTTACTCCGGGATCACTGAAGCTTTCTTT. Its translation: CASSYSGITEAFF.

The chain links TRBV6-1 to TRBJ1-4; possibly TRBD1 for D (5 bases). V lost 2 bases and J lost 4, with 8 bases in between. Germline CDR1 MNHNS, CDR2 SASEGT. The length of the CDR3 is 14 residues. In nucleotides, the CDR3 is TGTGCCAGCAGTGAATGGGGCAGTAATGAAAAACTGTTTTTT. This gives the protein CASSEWGSNEKLFF.

The chain employs TRBV5-1 and TRBJ1-1; D is possibly TRBD1 (5 bases). Germline V gene data show CDR1 as SGHRS and CDR2 as YFSETQ. The ends were cut back, 8 bases at V and 3 bases at J, with 17 bases in the middle. The CDR3 is 14 amino acids. CDR3 coding DNA: TGCGCCAGTCATTTCCGGGGGGACGACACTGAAGCTTTCTTT. It is translated as CASHFRGDDTEAFF.

The chain is built from TRBV3-1 (or the pseudogene TRBV3-2) and TRBJ1-3; 12 bases are shared with TRBD1. The germline gives CDR1 LGHDT, CDR2 YNNKEL (reference sequence). Trimming removed 4 bases from V and 0 bases from J; junction bases left unmatched: 10. CDR3 length: 19 amino acids. The CDR3 here is CASSLRDRGPVNSGNTIYF. Written as DNA, the CDR3 is TGTGCCAGCAGCCTTCGGGACAGGGGGCCCGTAAACTCTGGAAACACCATATATTTT.

V is TRBV30 and J is TRBJ1-5; a possible D gene is TRBD1 (6 bases). Trimming took off 0 bases at V and 3 bases at J, with 12 bases between the two ends. CDR3 size: 15 residues. The germline gives CDR1 GTSNPN, CDR2 SVGIG (reference sequence). The DNA for the CDR3 is TGTGCCTGGAGTGTACAAACGGGACACAATCAGCCCCAGCATTTT. Amino acids: CAWSVQTGHNQPQHF.

The chain has TRBV5-1 and TRBJ1-2; 10 nucleotides align to TRBD1. Trimming at V came to 4 bases and at J to 3 bases, leaving 3 bases not matched to a gene. Germline-derived CDR1 and CDR2 are SGHRS and YFSETQ. The CDR3 loop spans 14 amino acids. CDR3: CASSPTGGHYGYTF. The DNA of the CDR3 is TGCGCCAGCAGCCCGACAGGGGGCCACTATGGCTACACCTTC.

The chain recombines TRBV6-5 with TRBJ2-7; D gene ambiguous. This CDR3 is built from 14 residues. V was cut by 9 bases and J by 5 bases, with 20 bases left in between. Germline CDR1 reads MNHEY; CDR2 reads SVGAGI. This CDR3 is CASTSGFPLDEQYF. In DNA form, the CDR3 reads TGTGCCAGTACATCTGGCTTCCCTCTCGACGAGCAGTACTTC.

The chain employs TRBV10-1 and TRBJ2-3; 8 positions agree with TRBD2. Germline V gene sequence: CDR1 WNHNN, CDR2 SYGVQD (reference sequence). V lost 0 bases to trimming and J lost 1 base; unmatched junction nucleotides: 3. The CDR3 extends over 16 amino acids. This chain's CDR3 is CASSESLAGGTDTQYF. The CDR3 DNA reads as TGCGCCAGCAGTGAGTCTCTAGCGGGCGGCACAGATACGCAGTATTTT.

This clone was seen once. The chain couples TRBV11-1 to TRBJ1-1, with D perhaps matching TRBD1 (6 bases). CDR3 size: 15 residues. Between the trimmed V and J ends, which lost 8 bases and 3 bases, there was a span of 19 bases. Germline V gene data show CDR1 as SGHAT and CDR2 as FQDESV (reference sequence). CDR3 in amino acids: CASSIEAGADTEAFF. CDR3 bases: TGTGCCAGCTCCATTGAAGCAGGGGCCGACACTGAAGCTTTCTTT.

The V call is TRBV9, the J call TRBJ2-5, with D possibly matching TRBD2 (6 bases). CDR3 length: 15 amino acids. From germline, CDR1 is SGDLS and CDR2 YYNGEE. V lost 0 bases to trimming and J lost 4 bases, with 13 bases between them. For the CDR3, the DNA is TGTGCCAGCAGCGTAGCCAGCACTAGCCGAGAGACCCAGTACTTC. Residues: CASSVASTSRETQYF.

This clone has just one count. DNA for the CDR3: TGTGCCAGCAGTTTAGACAAGATGAACACTGAAGCTTTCTTT. Translating gives CASSLDKMNTEAFF. The V and J genes are TRBV6-2 or TRBV6-3 and TRBJ1-1; no reliable D call. CDR1 is MNHEY and CDR2 is SVGEGT in the germline V gene. The CDR3 covers 14 residues. V lost 4 bases to trimming and J lost 0 bases, with 9 bases between them.

This clone was recorded a few times. The V call is TRBV7-6, the J call TRBJ2-7; maybe TRBD1 (5 bases). CDR1 SGHVS and CDR2 FNYEAQ come from the germline V gene. The CDR3 runs 18 residues. V was pared by 5 bases and J by 5 bases, with 28 bases between. The CDR3 is CASSLGAPKSLRRDEQYF. The DNA for the CDR3 is TGTGCCAGCAGCCTAGGGGCCCCCAAGAGCCTCCGGCGTGACGAGCAGTACTTC.

The V call is TRBV5-1, the J call TRBJ2-7, with D possibly TRBD1 on 5 matching bases. The V end lost 0 bases, the J end lost 4 bases, and 11 bases lay between the germline ends. CDR1 and CDR2 (germline): SGHRS, YFSETQ. This CDR3 is 14 amino acids long. In DNA, the CDR3 is TGCGCCAGCAGCTTGGCCACGAAGGGGTACGAGCAGTACTTC. It yields the protein CASSLATKGYEQYF.

This chain uses TRBV19 with TRBJ1-5, with TRBD1 matching 9 bases. Looked up from germline, CDR1 is LNHDA and CDR2 is SQIVND (reference sequence). The CDR3 consists of 13 residues. The trim removed 8 bases at V and 6 bases at J, leaving 5 bases unmatched. In nucleotides, the CDR3 is TGTGCCAGTCAGGGACAGGGCAGTCAGCCCCAGCATTTT. This translates into CASQGQGSQPQHF.

V is TRBV29-1 and J is TRBJ1-3; D uncertain. V dropped 4 bases and J dropped 3 bases, with 10 bases sitting between them. The germline CDR1 and CDR2 sequences are SQVTM and ANQGSEA. The CDR3 loop spans 13 amino acids. The DNA for the CDR3 is TGCAGCGTTGGACTGATGGGTGGAAACACCATATATTTT. Protein product: CSVGLMGGNTIYF.

This chain connects TRBV18 to TRBJ1-6, with D unclear. V was cut by 4 bases and J by 7 bases, with 14 bases left in between. CDR1 and CDR2 (germline): KGHSH, LQKENI. The CDR3 has 15 residues. The CDR3 DNA reads TGTGCCAGCTCACGAACTACGGGAGGGAATTCACCCCTCCACTTT. This encodes CASSRTTGGNSPLHF.

This rearrangement joins TRBV5-5 to TRBJ2-3; 7 bases are a match to TRBD2. V lost 3 bases to trimming and J lost 0 bases; unmatched junction nucleotides: 4. This CDR3 has 15 amino acids. Germline V gene sequence: CDR1 SGHKS, CDR2 YYEKEE (reference sequence). Here the CDR3 reads CASSWGGFSTDTQYF. The DNA of the CDR3 is TGTGCCAGCAGCTGGGGAGGGTTTAGCACAGATACGCAGTATTTT. The entire variable domain, with the rest obtained from reference TRBV5-5 and TRBJ2-3, is as follows: DAGVTQSPTHLIKTRGQQVTLRCSPISGHKSVSWYQQVLGQGPQFIFQYYEKEERGRGNFPDRFSARQFPNYSSELNVNALLLGDSALYLCASSWGGFSTDTQYFGPGTRLTVL.

The rearrangement uses TRBV5-1 and TRBJ1-1; TRBD1 is a possible D gene (6 bases). CDR1 and CDR2 from the germline V gene are SGHRS and YFSETQ. V was shortened by 5 bases and J by 0 bases, with 14 bases between the two germline ends. This CDR3 comprises 15 residues. The CDR3 DNA follows: TGCGCCAGCAGAAAGACAGGCGACTTGAACACTGAAGCTTTCTTT. As protein: CASRKTGDLNTEAFF.

The genes are TRBV10-1 and TRBJ2-5, with 11 bases matching TRBD1. Germline CDR1 and CDR2: WNHNN and SYGVQD (reference sequence). There are 13 residues in the CDR3. Losses at the gene ends were 6 bases for V and 5 bases for J; bases not matched to a gene: 2. The CDR3 coding sequence is TGCGCCAGCAGCCGGGACAGGGGGGAGACCCAGTACTTC. Its protein is CASSRDRGETQYF.

This clone was seen a handful of times. The chain recombines TRBV19 with TRBJ1-3; D gene unclear. Trimming stripped 1 base from V and 0 bases from J, with 7 bases between. Germline assignment: CDR1 LNHDA and CDR2 SQIVND (reference sequence). This CDR3 has 15 residues. Written as DNA, the CDR3 is TGTGCCAGTAGTATAGCGGAGCTCTCTGGAAACACCATATATTTT. Translated, it gives CASSIAELSGNTIYF.

This clone was found a few times. The chain has TRBV6-1 and TRBJ2-6, with a tentative D call TRBD1 (5 bases). The germline gives CDR1 MNHNS, CDR2 SASEGT. V was trimmed by 4 bases and J by 0 bases, leaving 10 bases between them. The CDR3 covers 16 residues. The CDR3 loop reads CASSGQIGSGANVLTF. DNA of the CDR3: TGTGCCAGCAGTGGACAGATCGGCTCTGGGGCCAACGTCCTGACTTTC.

The rearrangement links TRBV19 to TRBJ1-2; the match to TRBD1 covers 8 bases. J was trimmed by 0 bases and V by 5 bases; bases with no gene match: 8. This CDR3 comprises 16 residues. Germline loops: CDR1 LNHDA, CDR2 SQIVND (reference sequence). CDR3 coding DNA: TGTGCCAGTAGTTTGCAGGGGGCGCGCCCTAACTATGGCTACACCTTC. Translation gives CASSLQGARPNYGYTF.

The CDR3 sequence: CSMTDSRETQYF. CDR3 DNA: TGCAGCATGACGGACAGTCGCGAGACCCAGTACTTC. This chain joins TRBV29-1 and TRBJ2-5, with a possible D match to TRBD1 (6 bases). The V gene's germline CDR1 is SQVTM and CDR2 ANQGSEA. The CDR3 length is 12 residues. V lost 8 bases and J lost 5, with 15 bases in between.

The gene calls are TRBV28 and TRBJ2-7; D may be TRBD1 (6 bases). CDR1 and CDR2 from the germline V gene are MDHEN and SYDVKM. Trimming stripped 5 bases from V and 7 bases from J, with 18 bases between. CDR3 size: 14 residues. The CDR3 nucleotides are TGTGCCAGCAGTCAATCGGGACACCTTCGGGAGCAGTACTTC. It is translated as CASSQSGHLREQYF.